One T cell receptor (beta chain) is described in this entry. The antigen remains undetermined. Trimming removed 3 bases from V and 16 bases from J, with 12 bases in between. Germline CDR1 reads WNHNN; CDR2 reads SYGVQD (reference sequence). This CDR3 is built from 11 residues. These data belong to a study of OX40 agonist ivuxolimab in advanced cancers. The overall study: Patients were given ivuxolimab, an antibody that agonizes OX40 (CD134).

Study findings and constraints: Expanded peripheral T-cell antigen specificity went undetermined. At doses 0.1 to 3.0 mg/kg, CD4+ and CD8+ clones expanded.

The data were produced by immunoSEQ multiplex PCR, yet TCRdb's version contains in-frame clones alone and is incomplete. Of 63,000 or so clones in the sample, 80% to 90% were seen once. Here the sequenced sample was CD4+ or CD8+ T cells sorted from blood, taken in a trial of the OX40 agonist ivuxolimab. This chain connects TRBV10-1 to TRBJ1-4; tentative D call: TRBD1 (5 bases). The clonotype comes from an adult with an advanced solid tumor such as melanoma, head and neck, liver or kidney cancer. The CDR3 sequence is CASSESTGAFF. CDR3 in DNA: TGCGCCAGCAGTGAAAGTACAGGAGCGTTTTTT.